The sequence of this T cell receptor beta chain was determined in a study of control samples from healthy donors and cancer patients. TCRdb keeps only in-frame clones here, not all; method: immunoSEQ multiplex PCR. The profile shows 200,000 to 250,000 clones, 85% to 95% of them singletons. The germline V gene encodes CDR1 MDHEN and CDR2 SYDVKM. This CDR3 spans 16 amino acids. The J segment lost 7 bases and the V segment lost 2 bases, leaving 9 bases of the junction unmatched. This clonotype was sampled from a man in his fifties or sixties in good health. Input material: blood. The rearrangement uses TRBV28 and TRBJ2-2; 8 bases fit TRBD1. In DNA, the CDR3 is TGTGCCAGCAGTTTACAGGGGGCCCCGAGGGACGGGGAGCTGTTTTTT. It translates to CASSLQGAPRDGELFF. The full variable domain, completed using reference TRBV28 and TRBJ2-2, is DVKVTQSSRYLVKRTGEKVFLECVQDMDHENMFWYRQDPGLGLRLIYFSYDVKMKEKGDIPEGYSVSREKKERFSLILESASTNQTSMYLCASSLQGAPRDGELFFGEGSRLTVL.